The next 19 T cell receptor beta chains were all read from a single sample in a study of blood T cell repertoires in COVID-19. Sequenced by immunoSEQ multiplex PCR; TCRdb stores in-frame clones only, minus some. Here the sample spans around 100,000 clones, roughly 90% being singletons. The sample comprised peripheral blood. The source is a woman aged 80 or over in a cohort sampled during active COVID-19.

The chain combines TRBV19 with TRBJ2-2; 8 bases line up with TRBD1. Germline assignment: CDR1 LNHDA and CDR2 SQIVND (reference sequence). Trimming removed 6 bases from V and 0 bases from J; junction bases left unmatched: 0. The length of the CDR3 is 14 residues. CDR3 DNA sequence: TGTGCCAGTAGGGGACAGGCGAACACCGGGGAGCTGTTTTTT. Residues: CASRGQANTGELFF.

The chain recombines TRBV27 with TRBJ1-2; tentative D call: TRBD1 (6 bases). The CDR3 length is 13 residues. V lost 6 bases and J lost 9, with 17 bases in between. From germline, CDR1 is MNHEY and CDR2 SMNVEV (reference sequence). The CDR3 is CASSSYTGMRYTF. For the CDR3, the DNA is TGTGCCAGCAGCTCTTATACAGGGATGCGCTACACCTTC.

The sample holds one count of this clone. As DNA, the CDR3 is TGTGCCACCAGCGATACAGGCAACAATGAAGGAAAACTGTTTTTT. Translation gives CATSDTGNNEGKLFF. The chain uses TRBV24-1 and TRBJ1-4; the D gene is possibly TRBD1 (5 bases). Germline-derived CDR1 and CDR2 are KGHDR and SFDVKD. CDR3 length: 15 residues. The V and J ends lost 7 bases and 10 bases respectively, with 21 bases between them.

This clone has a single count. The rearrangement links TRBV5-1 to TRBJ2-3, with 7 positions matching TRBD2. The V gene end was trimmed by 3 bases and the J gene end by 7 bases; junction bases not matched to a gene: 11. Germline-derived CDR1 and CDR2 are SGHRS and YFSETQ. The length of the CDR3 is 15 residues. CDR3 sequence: CASSYAGTTPNTQYF. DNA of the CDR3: TGCGCCAGCAGCTACGCCGGGACTACTCCTAATACGCAGTATTTT.

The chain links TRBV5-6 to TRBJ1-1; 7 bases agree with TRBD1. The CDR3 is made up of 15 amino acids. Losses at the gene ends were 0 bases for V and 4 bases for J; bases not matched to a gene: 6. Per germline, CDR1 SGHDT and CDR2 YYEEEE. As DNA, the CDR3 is TGTGCCAGCAGCTTGGGAGACAGGGAGAGCACTGAAGCTTTCTTT. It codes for CASSLGDRESTEAFF.

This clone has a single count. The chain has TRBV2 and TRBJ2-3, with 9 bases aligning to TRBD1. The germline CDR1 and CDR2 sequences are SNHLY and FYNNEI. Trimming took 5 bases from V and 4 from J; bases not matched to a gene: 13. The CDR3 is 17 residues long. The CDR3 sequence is CASSTGQGRLGADTQYF. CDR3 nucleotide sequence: TGTGCCAGCAGTACAGGACAGGGGCGCCTCGGGGCAGATACGCAGTATTTT. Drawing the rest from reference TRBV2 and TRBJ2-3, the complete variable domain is EPEVTQTPSHQVTQMGQEVILRCVPISNHLYFYWYRQILGQKVEFLVSFYNNEISEKSEIFDDQFSVERPDGSNFTLKIRSTKLEDSAMYFCASSTGQGRLGADTQYFGPGTRLTVL.

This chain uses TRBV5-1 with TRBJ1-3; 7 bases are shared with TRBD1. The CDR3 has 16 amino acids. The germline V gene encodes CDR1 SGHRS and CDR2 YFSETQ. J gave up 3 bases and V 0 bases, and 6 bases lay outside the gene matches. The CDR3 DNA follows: TGCGCCAGCAGCTTGGAGGGGGCGCATCTTGGAAACACCATATATTTT. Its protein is CASSLEGAHLGNTIYF.

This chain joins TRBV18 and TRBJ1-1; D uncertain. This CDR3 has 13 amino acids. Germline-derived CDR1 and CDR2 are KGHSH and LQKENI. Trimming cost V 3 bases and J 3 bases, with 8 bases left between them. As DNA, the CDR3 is TGTGCCAGCTCACCTAACAGCTACACTGAAGCTTTCTTT. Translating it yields CASSPNSYTEAFF. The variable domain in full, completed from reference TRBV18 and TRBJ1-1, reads NAGVMQNPRHLVRRRGQEARLRCSPMKGHSHVYWYRQLPEEGLKFMVYLQKENIIDESGMPKERFSAEFPKEGPSILRIQQVVRGDSAAYFCASSPNSYTEAFFGQGTRLTVV.

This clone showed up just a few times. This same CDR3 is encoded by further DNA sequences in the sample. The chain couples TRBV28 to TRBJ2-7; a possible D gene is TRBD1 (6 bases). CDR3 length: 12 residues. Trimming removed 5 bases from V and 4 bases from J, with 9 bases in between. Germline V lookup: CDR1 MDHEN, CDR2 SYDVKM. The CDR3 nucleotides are TGTGCCAGCAGTCGGCAGGGGTACGAGCAGTACTTC. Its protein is CASSRQGYEQYF.

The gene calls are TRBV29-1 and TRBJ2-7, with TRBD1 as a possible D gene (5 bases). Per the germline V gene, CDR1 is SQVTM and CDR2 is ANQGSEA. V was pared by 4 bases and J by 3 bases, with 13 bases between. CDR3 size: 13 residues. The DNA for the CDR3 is TGCAGCGTTGCGCCCGACAGTAACTACGAGCAGTACTTC. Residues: CSVAPDSNYEQYF.

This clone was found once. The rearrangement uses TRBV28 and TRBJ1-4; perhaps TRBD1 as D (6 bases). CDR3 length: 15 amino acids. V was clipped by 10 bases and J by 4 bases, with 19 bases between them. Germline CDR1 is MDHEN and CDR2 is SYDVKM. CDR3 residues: CATHQGWTFNEKLFF. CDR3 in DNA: TGTGCCACCCACCAGGGGTGGACGTTTAATGAAAAACTGTTTTTT.

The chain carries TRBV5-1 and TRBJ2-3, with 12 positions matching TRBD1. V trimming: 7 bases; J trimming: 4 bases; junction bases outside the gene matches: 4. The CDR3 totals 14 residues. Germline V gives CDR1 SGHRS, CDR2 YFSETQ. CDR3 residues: CASSGQGAADTQYF. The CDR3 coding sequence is TGCGCCAGCTCGGGACAGGGGGCGGCAGATACGCAGTATTTT.

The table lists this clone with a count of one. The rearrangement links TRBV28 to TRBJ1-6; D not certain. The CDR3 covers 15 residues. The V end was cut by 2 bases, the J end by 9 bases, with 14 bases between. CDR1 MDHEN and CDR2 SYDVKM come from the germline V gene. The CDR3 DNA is TGTGCCAGCAGTTTAGCGGGTGGCCAGGTTTCACCCCTCCACTTT. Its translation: CASSLAGGQVSPLHF.

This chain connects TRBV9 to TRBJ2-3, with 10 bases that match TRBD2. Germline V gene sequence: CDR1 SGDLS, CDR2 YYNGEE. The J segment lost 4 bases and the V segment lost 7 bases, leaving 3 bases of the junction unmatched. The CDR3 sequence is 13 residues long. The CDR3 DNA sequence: TGTGCCAGCTCAGCGGGAGGGGCAGATACGCAGTATTTT. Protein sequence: CASSAGGADTQYF. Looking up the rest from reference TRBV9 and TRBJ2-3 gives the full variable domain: DSGVTQTPKHLITATGQRVTLRCSPRSGDLSVYWYQQSLDQGLQFLIQYYNGEERAKGNILERFSAQQFPDLHSELNLSSLELGDSALYFCASSAGGADTQYFGPGTRLTVL.

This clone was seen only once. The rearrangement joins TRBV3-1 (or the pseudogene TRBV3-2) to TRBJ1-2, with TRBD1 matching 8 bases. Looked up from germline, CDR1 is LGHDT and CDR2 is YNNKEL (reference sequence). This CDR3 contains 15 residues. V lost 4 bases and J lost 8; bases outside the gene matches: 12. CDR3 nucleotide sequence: TGTGCCAGCAGCCCACAGGACAGGGAAGGGTACGGCTACACCTTC. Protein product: CASSPQDREGYGYTF.

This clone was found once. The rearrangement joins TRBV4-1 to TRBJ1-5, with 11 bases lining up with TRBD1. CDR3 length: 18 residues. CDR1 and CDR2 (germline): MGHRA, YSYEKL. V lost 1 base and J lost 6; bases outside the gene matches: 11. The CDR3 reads CASSQGVGGQGVGQPQHF. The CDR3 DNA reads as TGCGCCAGCAGCCAAGGGGTGGGGGGACAGGGGGTCGGTCAGCCCCAGCATTTT.

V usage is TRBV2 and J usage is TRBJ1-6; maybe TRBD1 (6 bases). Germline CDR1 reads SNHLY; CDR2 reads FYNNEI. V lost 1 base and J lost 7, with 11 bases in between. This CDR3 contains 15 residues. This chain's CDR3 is CASSEGGLRNSPLHF. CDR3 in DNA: TGTGCCAGCAGTGAAGGGGGGCTGAGGAATTCACCCCTCCACTTT.

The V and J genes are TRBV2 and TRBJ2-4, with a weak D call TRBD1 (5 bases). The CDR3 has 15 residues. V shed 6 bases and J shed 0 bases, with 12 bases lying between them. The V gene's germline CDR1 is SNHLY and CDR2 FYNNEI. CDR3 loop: CASRAGFPAKNIQYF. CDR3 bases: TGTGCCAGCAGGGCAGGGTTCCCAGCCAAAAACATTCAGTACTTC.

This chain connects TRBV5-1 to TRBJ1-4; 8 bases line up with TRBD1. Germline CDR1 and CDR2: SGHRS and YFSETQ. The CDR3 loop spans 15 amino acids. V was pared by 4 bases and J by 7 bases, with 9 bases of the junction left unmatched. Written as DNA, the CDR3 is TGCGCCAGCAGCGCAGGGGGCGAAACGTCTGAAAAACTGTTTTTT. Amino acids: CASSAGGETSEKLFF. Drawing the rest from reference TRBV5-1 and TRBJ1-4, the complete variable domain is KAGVTQTPRYLIKTRGQQVTLSCSPISGHRSVSWYQQTPGQGLQFLFEYFSETQRNKGNFPGRFSGRQFSNSRSEMNVSTLELGDSALYLCASSAGGETSEKLFFGSGTQLSVL.